The entry below gives a single TCR beta chain sequence along with its context. These data come from a study of blood T cell repertoires in COVID-19. Overall study context: The United States, Italy and Spain provided the acute and convalescent COVID-19 samples.

Authors' processing steps: Using reference gene primer amplification, nucleated cell counts were estimated. Method: immunoSEQ multiplex PCR; TCRdb's copy keeps in-frame clones and lacks some. V and J calls and clone size come straight from that table; D and trimming were deduced from the DNA. The sample includes about half a million clones, 88% of them seen just once. In assigning cohorts, the study relied on participant-reported clinical history. Recovery meant two consecutive negative NP/OP PCR tests, professional clearance, or resolved symptoms. With 4 bases removed from V and 4 bases from J, the gap between germline ends came to 16 bases. CDR3 length: 15 residues. Germline CDR1 MGHRA, CDR2 YSYEKL.

V is TRBV4-1 and J is TRBJ1-1; the D gene is possibly TRBD1 (6 bases). The sequence came from an older woman who had recovered from COVID-19. The sequenced sample consisted of PBMCs or T cells enriched from blood (not recorded which). CDR3 in amino acids: CASSLQTGPSTEAFF. CDR3 DNA: TGCGCCAGCAGCCTCCAAACAGGGCCGAGCACTGAAGCTTTCTTT.